This T cell receptor (beta chain) is from a study of shared clonotypes between healthy human individuals. In the authors' workflow: ImmunoSEQ junction-only sequences lacked quality scores, so their filtering differed. Data came from immunoSEQ multiplex PCR; TCRdb stores just in-frame clones and leaves some out. V and J calls and clone size are copied from that table; D and trimming were computed from the DNA. The sample lists 2 million to 2.5 million clones; almost 96% were seen once. The receptor's source is a man between 18 and 35 years old in good health. Material: naive CD4+ T cells sorted from blood. Subset specified: CD45RA+ positively selected.

CDR3 bases: TGTGCCAGCAGCCCAGCGGGACAGGTAAAAAACATTCAGTACTTC. It is translated as CASSPAGQVKNIQYF. The V gene is TRBV7-9, the J gene TRBJ2-4, with D possibly TRBD1 on 8 matching bases. CDR3 length equals 15 residues. V lost 5 bases and J lost 4, with 15 bases in between. Germline CDR1 is SEHNR and CDR2 is FQNEAQ (reference sequence).